This T cell receptor (beta chain) derives from a study of T cell responses to AZD1222 COVID-19 vaccine. Study conclusions and caveats: Clonal diversity was possibly underestimated; the donors were predominantly white British and more often female. Nearly half of unique spike-specific TCRs reportedly avoided B.1.351 and B.1.1.7 mutated regions. Rises in breadth and depth of Spike-specific TCRs came after two AZD1222 doses. Mapped onto spike, vaccine-associated CD4 TCRs spanned it and were dominant at 160-218 and 743-854.

In the case of this clone: Antigen: not known.

CDR3 length: 16 amino acids. Trimming pared 1 base from V and 5 bases from J, leaving 14 bases between. CDR1 SGHTA and CDR2 FQGNSA come from the germline V gene. TCRdb's table, derived via immunoSEQ multiplex PCR, lists solely in-frame clones and lacks some. The table has approximately 64,000 clones, about 89% seen once. The sample consisted of peripheral blood, taken 28 days after the second dose of the MenACWY control vaccine. The receptor's source is an adult who received the MenACWY meningococcal vaccine as a control. The J gene is TRBJ1-4, the V gene TRBV7-2; D possibly corresponds to TRBD1 (6 bases). In DNA, the CDR3 is TGTGCCAGCAGCTTAGGGGGGACACTATTCAATGAAAAACTGTTTTTT. Translated: CASSLGGTLFNEKLFF.